This paragraph reports one TCR beta chain. Via MiXCR, TCRdb re-called the 5' RACE reads, giving one row per CDR3 protein. Seen here are about 66,000 distinct CDR3 sequences, less than 15% observed once, and the top ten hold about 8.3%. This specimen comes from a study of early T cells in non-severe SARS-CoV-2 infection. This CDR3 spans 12 amino acids. Germline V lookup: CDR1 SQVTM, CDR2 ANQGSEA. The V end lost 4 bases, the J end lost 1 base, and 7 bases lay between the germline ends. The TCR comes from an adult who was a healthcare worker with PCR-confirmed SARS-CoV-2 infection or an uninfected control (not recorded which). The source material was whole blood. This chain links TRBV29-1 with TRBJ2-5; D is possibly TRBD1 (5 bases). CDR3 nucleotides: TGCAGCGTTGCCAGGGTCCAAGAGACCCAGTACTTC. Translated, it gives CSVARVQETQYF.